This T cell receptor beta chain originates from a study of cytomegalovirus exposure and HLA in healthy donors. Overall study results and limits: The authors reported that TCR beta sequences could predict HLA-A and HLA-B alleles. These predictions were accurate for most subjects in the first cohort.

Germline V gene lookup returns CDR1 MNHNY and CDR2 SVGAGI (reference sequence). V shed 1 base, J shed 8 bases, and the junction held 7 bases outside the gene matches. CDR3 length: 15 amino acids. Use of 60 Vbeta and 13 Jbeta primers characterized the PCR. The data were produced by immunoSEQ multiplex PCR, yet TCRdb's version contains in-frame clones alone and is incomplete. The data hold fewer than 110,000 clones, with around 69% observed a single time. Worth noting for this clone: What it recognizes is unknown.

The sample consisted of PBMCs. The chain joins TRBV6-6 to TRBJ2-1; 8 bases are shared with TRBD2. This TCR derives from a man aged 18 to 30 in good health and CMV-seronegative. This chain's CDR3 is CASSYFERGPDEQFF. The CDR3 DNA reads as TGTGCCAGCAGTTACTTTGAGCGGGGGCCCGATGAGCAGTTCTTC.